These T cell receptor beta chains were read from a single sample in a study of T cell responses to AZD1222 COVID-19 vaccine. Using immunoSEQ multiplex PCR, the repertoire was profiled, and TCRdb retains in-frame clones only, with some absent. The sample holds 100,000 to 150,000 clones, about 90% seen once. The source material was peripheral blood, sampled on day 0 of AZD1222 vaccination. These receptors were obtained from an adult in good health. CDR3s include the opening cysteine and the closing phenylalanine or tryptophan. The order of the fields is V gene, clone size, J gene, D gene, CDR3 protein, CDR3 DNA. The D gene is left open where the match is weak. Not every row has a clone size; where given, it reads once, few, many or a size class.

v_gene: TRBV6-5; abundance: NA; j_gene: TRBJ2-3; d_gene: TRBD2; CDR3aa: CASRGRLAGDTQYF; CDR3nt: TGTGCCAGCAGGGGGAGACTAGCGGGAGATACGCAGTATTTT
v_gene: TRBV5-1; abundance: NA; j_gene: TRBJ2-3; d_gene: TRBD1; CDR3aa: CASSLGQGDADTQYF; CDR3nt: TGCGCCAGCAGCTTGGGACAGGGGGATGCAGATACGCAGTATTTT
v_gene: TRBV27; abundance: NA; j_gene: TRBJ2-7; d_gene: TRBD2; CDR3aa: CASSLLGGYYEQYF; CDR3nt: TGTGCCAGCAGTTTATTGGGGGGGTATTACGAGCAGTACTTC
v_gene: TRBV13; abundance: NA; j_gene: TRBJ2-3; d_gene: TRBD1; CDR3aa: CASSLRQGRTDTQYF; CDR3nt: TGTGCCAGCAGCCTTAGACAGGGGCGGACAGATACGCAGTATTTT
v_gene: TRBV29-1; abundance: NA; j_gene: TRBJ2-1; d_gene: NA; CDR3aa: CSASGGDLRYNEQFF; CDR3nt: TGCAGCGCCTCAGGGGGGGACCTTAGGTACAATGAGCAGTTCTTC
v_gene: TRBV4-1; abundance: NA; j_gene: TRBJ2-1; d_gene: TRBD2; CDR3aa: CASSQESPLAGTNEQFF; CDR3nt: TGCGCCAGCAGCCAAGAATCCCCACTAGCGGGGACCAATGAGCAGTTCTTC
v_gene: TRBV2; abundance: NA; j_gene: TRBJ1-5; d_gene: NA; CDR3aa: CASSEDYSNQPQHF; CDR3nt: TGTGCCAGCAGTGAGGATTACAGCAATCAGCCCCAGCATTTT
v_gene: TRBV6-6; abundance: NA; j_gene: TRBJ2-1; d_gene: NA; CDR3aa: CASSYSKGTEQFF; CDR3nt: TGTGCCAGCAGTTACTCTAAAGGGACCGAGCAGTTCTTC
v_gene: TRBV7-8; abundance: NA; j_gene: TRBJ2-7; d_gene: NA; CDR3aa: CASSATAVKGEQYF; CDR3nt: TGTGCCAGCAGCGCAACGGCAGTTAAAGGCGAGCAGTACTTC
v_gene: TRBV5-6; abundance: NA; j_gene: TRBJ2-7; d_gene: NA; CDR3aa: CASTFRDISYEQYF; CDR3nt: TGTGCCAGCACCTTCCGGGACATCTCCTACGAGCAGTACTTC
v_gene: TRBV5-1; abundance: NA; j_gene: TRBJ2-1; d_gene: NA; CDR3aa: CASKSLNGGPNNEQFF; CDR3nt: TGCGCCAGCAAATCCCTGAATGGCGGGCCAAACAATGAGCAGTTCTTC
v_gene: TRBV5-1; abundance: NA; j_gene: TRBJ1-1; d_gene: NA; CDR3aa: CASRRGTEAFF; CDR3nt: TGCGCCAGCAGGCGGGGCACTGAAGCTTTCTTT
v_gene: TRBV2; abundance: NA; j_gene: TRBJ1-1; d_gene: NA; CDR3aa: CASSERPNTEAFF; CDR3nt: TGTGCCAGCAGTGAAAGGCCGAACACTGAAGCTTTCTTT
v_gene: TRBV3-1/TRBV3-2; abundance: NA; j_gene: TRBJ1-6; d_gene: TRBD1; CDR3aa: CASSQETGPPLHF; CDR3nt: TGTGCCAGCAGCCAAGAGACAGGGCCACCCCTCCACTTT
v_gene: TRBV13; abundance: NA; j_gene: TRBJ1-4; d_gene: NA; CDR3aa: CASSPVQGDEKLFF; CDR3nt: TGTGCCAGCAGCCCCGTACAGGGAGATGAAAAACTGTTTTTT
v_gene: TRBV30; abundance: NA; j_gene: TRBJ1-2; d_gene: NA; CDR3aa: CAWSSHMLAHGYTF; CDR3nt: TGTGCCTGGAGTTCCCATATGTTGGCGCATGGCTACACCTTC
v_gene: TRBV6-2/TRBV6-3; abundance: once; j_gene: TRBJ2-1; d_gene: NA; CDR3aa: CASSYLDLLYNEQFF; CDR3nt: TGTGCCAGCAGTTACTTGGACCTCCTATACAATGAGCAGTTCTTC
v_gene: TRBV4-1; abundance: NA; j_gene: TRBJ1-6; d_gene: TRBD1; CDR3aa: CASSLHRQGARSPLHF; CDR3nt: TGCGCCAGCAGCCTACACCGACAGGGGGCCCGTTCACCCCTCCACTTT
v_gene: TRBV5-1; abundance: NA; j_gene: TRBJ2-3; d_gene: NA; CDR3aa: CASSLDAGSAESDTQYF; CDR3nt: TGCGCCAGCAGCTTGGATGCAGGTAGCGCTGAATCGGATACGCAGTATTTT
v_gene: TRBV28; abundance: NA; j_gene: TRBJ2-5; d_gene: NA; CDR3aa: CASSSPPGGTAWETQYF; CDR3nt: TGCGCCAGCAGTTCCCCTCCTGGCGGGACGGCGTGGGAGACCCAGTACTTC
v_gene: TRBV7-2; abundance: NA; j_gene: TRBJ2-7; d_gene: TRBD1; CDR3aa: CASSLAGQLSSYEQYF; CDR3nt: TGTGCCAGCAGCTTAGCGGGACAGTTGAGCTCCTACGAGCAGTACTTC
v_gene: TRBV5-1; abundance: NA; j_gene: TRBJ2-7; d_gene: NA; CDR3aa: CASSLDRTPYEQYF; CDR3nt: TGCGCCAGCAGCTTGGACCGCACACCCTACGAGCAGTACTTC